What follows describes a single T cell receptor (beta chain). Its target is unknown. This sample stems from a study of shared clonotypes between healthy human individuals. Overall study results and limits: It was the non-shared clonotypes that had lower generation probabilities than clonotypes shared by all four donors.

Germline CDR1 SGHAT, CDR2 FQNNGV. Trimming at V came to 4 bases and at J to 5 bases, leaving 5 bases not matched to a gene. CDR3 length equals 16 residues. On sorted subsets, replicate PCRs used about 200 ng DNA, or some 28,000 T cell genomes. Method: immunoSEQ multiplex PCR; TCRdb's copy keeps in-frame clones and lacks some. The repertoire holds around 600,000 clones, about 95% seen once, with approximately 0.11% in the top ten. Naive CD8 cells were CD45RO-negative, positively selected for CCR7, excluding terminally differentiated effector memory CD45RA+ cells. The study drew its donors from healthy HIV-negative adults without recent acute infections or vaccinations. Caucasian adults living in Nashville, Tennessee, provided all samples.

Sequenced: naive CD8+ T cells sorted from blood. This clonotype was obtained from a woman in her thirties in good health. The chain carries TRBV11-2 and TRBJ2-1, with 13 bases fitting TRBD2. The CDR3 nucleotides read TGTGCCAGCAGCTCAAGAGGGACTAGCGGGGACAATGAGCAGTTCTTC. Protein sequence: CASSSRGTSGDNEQFF.